This TCR beta chain emerged from a study of blood T cell repertoires in COVID-19. Study summary: The United States, Italy and Spain supplied acute and convalescent COVID-19 samples. Sample material is recorded as cDNA or gDNA derived from T cells, B-cell-depleted T cells, or PBMCs.

Germline trimming cut 0 bases from V and 3 bases from J; bases unmatched to any gene: 1. Germline lookup yields CDR1 SGDLS and CDR2 YYNGEE. CDR3 length equals 14 residues. This clone occurred once. In the original workflow: Reference gene primer amplification yielded estimated nucleated cell counts. The protocol was immunoSEQ multiplex PCR, while the TCRdb copy is restricted to in-frame clones and leaves out a portion. Clone size and V and J calls were adopted from that table, with D and trimming inferred from the DNA. Of almost 80,000 clones listed, 90% are singletons. V usage is TRBV9 and J usage is TRBJ2-7; 9 positions agree with TRBD2. Sequenced material: peripheral blood. This TCR came from an elderly woman with acute or convalescent COVID-19. The CDR3 protein is CASSVGSGSYEQYF. In nucleotides, the CDR3 is TGTGCCAGCAGCGTAGGTAGCGGGAGCTACGAGCAGTACTTC.